This T cell receptor (beta chain) was obtained from a study of CD8+CD57+ T cells in acquired aplastic anemia. The use of genomic DNA as template underpinned the TCR beta VDJ and CDR3 profiling. TCRdb used MiXCR to reprocess the reads, holding one entry per CDR3 protein. Of 200,000 to 250,000 distinct CDR3 sequences in the sample, approximately 65% were seen once. All patients picked for sequencing had shown, by flow cytometry, an expansion of CD8+CD57+ cells. The CDR3 sequence is 15 residues long. V shed 5 bases, J shed 2 bases, and the junction held 7 bases outside the gene matches. V and J are TRBV12-3 or TRBV12-4 and TRBJ2-7; 9 bases align to TRBD1. The sequencing sample was made of sorted CD4+, CD8+, or CD8+CD57+ T cells (not recorded which) from PBMCs. This receptor was obtained from a human donor with aplastic anemia. The CDR3 bases are TGTGCCAGCAGTCGAGGGACAGGGTTCCCCTACGAGCAGTACTTC. It specifies CASSRGTGFPYEQYF.